Sequencing of this TCR beta chain was carried out in a study of cytomegalovirus exposure and HLA in healthy donors (TCRdb year 2017). Describing the broader study: According to a later analysis, one platform produced both the roughly 120 validation repertoires and the 620 or so repertoires of the first cohort. Besides the first cohort of roughly 660 subjects, a separate validation cohort made up of roughly 130 different subjects was used. The study aimed to test whether cataloging public T cell receptors could reveal signatures of past pathogen exposure. To predict cytomegalovirus infection status, the study combined high-throughput TCR immunosequencing, statistical association of individual TCRs with disease status, and machine learning. Here is what the overall study found, with its caveats: The validation cohort had no HLA typing available for a later analysis, so co-occurrence within that cohort was assessed over all 120 or so repertoires. A total of 150 to 200 TCR beta chains were listed by the study as associated with cytomegalovirus. While some public TCRs were present in many individuals, most TCR sequences turned up only very rarely across donors. The authors suggested that the approach could potentially be generalized to other disease states and immunological phenotypes. Of the cluster scores, 90% to 95% were above 0 in a later analysis, which found that TCRs clustered in the first cohort also tended to co-occur in the 120 or so validation repertoires. The classifier was reported to diagnose cytomegalovirus status with high specificity and sensitivity in both the original and validation cohorts. A few of the identified cytomegalovirus-associated TCR beta chains were confirmed in vitro to be specific for cytomegalovirus antigens.

On this clone itself: The antigen this receptor binds is unknown. Base qualities were left out, and no much larger clone turns up one base away.

CDR1 and CDR2 are drawn from the germline V gene: SQVTM, ANQGSEA. The CDR3 runs 15 amino acids, cysteine and phenylalanine included. Only the CDR3 DNA stays, 45 bases, in frame from base 1. V sheds 1 base and J sheds 5 bases, leaving 17 bases between their ends. Receptor amplification or capture employed the immunoSEQ multiplex PCR assay. In the original analysis: A statistical classification framework was built for diagnosing cytomegalovirus status from the catalog of TCR beta chain sequences. Not all clones reach the TCRdb copy of this immuneACCESS table, which keeps in-frame sequences only. Checked studies attribute under half of the gap to unresolved V genes and leave the rest unexplained. The V and J calls and clone size were taken over from that table, and D and trimming were inferred from the DNA. The sample yields 100,000 to 150,000 clones; roughly 84% were counted once. Of the sample, under 2.5% is held by the ten largest clones.

Donors formed part of the validation cohort, which comprised over a hundred subjects and was distinct from the first cohort of several hundred subjects. This clonotype originated in a young woman in good health and CMV-seronegative. Recombination linked TRBV29-1 to TRBJ1-2; a tentative D match to TRBD1 spans 5 bases. The sample taken for sequencing was PBMCs. The CDR3: CSVEVPDTTGYGYTF. The sequence in DNA is TGCAGCGTTGAAGTGCCGGATACAACAGGATATGGCTACACCTTC.